The 3 T cell receptor beta chains listed next were all sequenced from one sample in a study of shared clonotypes between healthy human individuals (dated by TCRdb to 2020 to 2021). Receptors were amplified or captured by the immunoSEQ multiplex PCR assay. Held by TCRdb, this immuneACCESS table contains in-frame sequences only and omits some clones. Under half of the omission traces to an unresolved V gene where checked; the cause of the rest is unknown. Recorded for this sample are about 600,000 clones; roughly 98% of them occurred a single time. Approximately 0.3% of the sample is in the top ten clones. For the CD8 naive samples, CD45RO-negative cells were positively selected for CCR7, yielding a CD45RA+CCR7+ population from which TemRA cells were excluded. The source material was naive CD8+ T cells sorted from blood. The meaning of the sample's cell subset or site label: CD45RA+CCR7+. These receptors were taken from a young man in good health.

The rearrangement links TRBV9 to TRBJ2-3; D is unresolved. This CDR3 comprises 16 residues. Germline CDR1 is SGDLS and CDR2 is YYNGEE. Trimming pared 3 bases from V and 4 bases from J, leaving 18 bases between. The CDR3 region is CASSAISGKKPDTQYF. The CDR3 bases are TGTGCCAGCAGCGCCATTAGTGGAAAGAAACCAGATACGCAGTATTTT.

The V gene is TRBV7-9, the J gene TRBJ1-2, with 9 bases fitting TRBD1. Germline CDR1 is SEHNR and CDR2 is FQNEAQ (reference sequence). The CDR3 totals 14 residues. V shed 6 bases, J shed 6 bases, and the junction held 8 bases outside the gene matches. DNA for the CDR3: TGTGCCAGCAGGCCTACAGGGGGCGTGAATGGCTACACCTTC. Its translation is CASRPTGGVNGYTF.

The chain recombines TRBV27 with TRBJ2-1; the match to TRBD2 covers 8 bases. V gave up 1 base and J gave up 8 bases; unmatched junction bases: 10. CDR1 and CDR2 from the germline V gene are MNHEY and SMNVEV (reference sequence). The CDR3 consists of 16 residues. CDR3 sequence reads: CASSLLSGGPGYEQFF. CDR3 sequence (DNA): TGTGCCAGCAGTTTATTGTCGGGAGGGCCCGGATATGAGCAGTTCTTC.